The present T cell receptor (beta chain) was sequenced within a study of T cell clonotyping in hematopoietic cell transplantation. Regarding time point: recipient sample about 28 days before transplant, after cytoreduction. V lost 3 bases, J lost 4 bases, and 3 bases lay in between. The CDR3 contains 11 residues. CDR1 and CDR2 from the germline V gene are SNHLY and FYNNEI. Generated by immunoSEQ multiplex PCR, the TCRdb table keeps only in-frame clones and is missing some. The sample contains 25,000 to 30,000 clones, about 93% of which appear only once. The sequenced sample was peripheral blood mononuclear cells, obtained before stem cell transplant. The TCR originated in a man aged 50-59 years with acute myeloid leukemia. Some clones in this sample may be carry-over from other donors' samples. This chain joins TRBV2 and TRBJ1-2; D ambiguous. The CDR3 DNA follows: TGTGCCAGCAGTGAGATCTATGGCTACACCTTC. Translating gives CASSEIYGYTF. The full variable domain, rest sourced from reference TRBV2 and TRBJ1-2, is EPEVTQTPSHQVTQMGQEVILRCVPISNHLYFYWYRQILGQKVEFLVSFYNNEISEKSEIFDDQFSVERPDGSNFTLKIRSTKLEDSAMYFCASSEIYGYTFGSGTRLTVV.